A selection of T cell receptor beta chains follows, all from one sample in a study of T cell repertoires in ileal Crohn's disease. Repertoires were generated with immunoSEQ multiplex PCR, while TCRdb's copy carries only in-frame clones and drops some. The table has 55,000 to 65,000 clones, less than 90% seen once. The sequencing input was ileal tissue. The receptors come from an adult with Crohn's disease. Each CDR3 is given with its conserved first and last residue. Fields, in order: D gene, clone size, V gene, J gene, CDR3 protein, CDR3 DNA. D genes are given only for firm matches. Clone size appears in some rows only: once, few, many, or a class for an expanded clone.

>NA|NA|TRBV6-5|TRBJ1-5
CATRRGVGQPQHF
TGTGCCACGAGGCGGGGGGTTGGTCAGCCCCAGCATTTT
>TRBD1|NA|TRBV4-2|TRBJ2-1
CASSQSTGTGVNEQFF
TGTGCCAGCAGCCAAAGCACCGGGACAGGGGTTAATGAGCAGTTCTTC
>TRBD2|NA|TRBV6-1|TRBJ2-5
CASSEAASGVQETQYF
TGTGCCAGCAGTGAAGCCGCTAGCGGCGTCCAAGAGACCCAGTACTTC
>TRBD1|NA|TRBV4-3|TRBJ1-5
CASSPGGSQPQHF
TGCGCCAGCAGCCCAGGGGGAAGTCAGCCCCAGCATTTT
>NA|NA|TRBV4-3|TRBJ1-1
CASSQDYGARDEAFF
TGCGCCAGCAGCCAAGATTATGGTGCCCGGGATGAAGCTTTCTTT
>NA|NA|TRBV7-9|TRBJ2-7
CASSKDSIYEQYF
TGTGCCAGCAGCAAGGACAGTATCTACGAGCAGTACTTC
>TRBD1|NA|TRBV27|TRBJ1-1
CASSLSQGAYTEAFF
TGTGCCAGCAGTTTATCTCAGGGGGCCTACACTGAAGCTTTCTTT
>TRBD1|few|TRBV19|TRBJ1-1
CASSLTTGGTEAFF
TGTGCCAGTAGCTTGACCACAGGGGGCACTGAAGCTTTCTTT
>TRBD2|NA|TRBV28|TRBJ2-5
CASSNGGTETQYF
TGTGCCAGCAGTAACGGGGGGACGGAGACCCAGTACTTC
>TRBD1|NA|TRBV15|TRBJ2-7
CATLPDRGASYEQYF
TGTGCCACCCTTCCGGACAGGGGAGCTTCCTACGAGCAGTACTTC
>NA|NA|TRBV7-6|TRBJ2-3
CASSRGSDTQYF
TGTGCCAGCAGCCGAGGCTCAGATACGCAGTATTTT
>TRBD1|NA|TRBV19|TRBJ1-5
CASSSIDRENQPQHF
TGTGCCAGTAGTTCGATCGACAGGGAAAATCAGCCCCAGCATTTT
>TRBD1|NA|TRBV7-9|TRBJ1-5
CASSRDRDQPQHF
TGTGCCAGCAGCCGTGACAGGGACCAGCCCCAGCATTTT
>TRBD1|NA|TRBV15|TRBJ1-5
CATSRDRLGSNQPQHF
TGTGCCACCAGCCGGGACAGACTAGGTAGCAATCAGCCCCAGCATTTT
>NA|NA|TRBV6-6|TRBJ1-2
CASSSYRTNGYTF
TGTGCCAGCAGTTCCTATCGGACTAATGGCTACACCTTC
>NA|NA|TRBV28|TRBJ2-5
CASRGGGNRETQYF
TGTGCCAGCCGTGGAGGGGGCAATAGAGAGACCCAGTACTTC
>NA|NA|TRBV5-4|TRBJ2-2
CASSFRENTGELFF
TGTGCCAGCAGCTTCCGGGAAAACACCGGGGAGCTGTTTTTT
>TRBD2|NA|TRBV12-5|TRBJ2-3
CASVPHSGVTDTQYF
TGTGCTAGTGTTCCACATAGCGGGGTCACAGATACGCAGTATTTT
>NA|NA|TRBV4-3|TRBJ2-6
CASSPDSGRAAGANVLTF
TGCGCCAGCAGCCCAGACTCCGGCAGGGCTGCTGGGGCCAACGTCCTGACTTTC
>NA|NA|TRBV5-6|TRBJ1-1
CASSGVGGNTEAFF
TGTGCCAGCAGTGGGGTAGGAGGAAACACTGAAGCTTTCTTT
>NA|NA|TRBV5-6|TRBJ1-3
CASSLAGVGNTIYF
TGTGCCAGCAGCTTGGCAGGGGTTGGAAACACCATATATTTT
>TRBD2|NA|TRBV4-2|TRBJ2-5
CASSRTPLAGGTKQETQYF
TGTGCCAGCAGCCGTACCCCCCTAGCGGGGGGGACTAAACAAGAGACCCAGTACTTC
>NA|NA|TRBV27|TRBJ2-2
CASSLFRVSPLSGELFF
TGTGCCAGCAGTTTATTTCGGGTCAGCCCGCTCTCCGGGGAGCTGTTTTTT
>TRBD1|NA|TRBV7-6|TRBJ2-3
CASRGTGTSTDTQYF
TGTGCCAGCAGAGGGACAGGGACTAGCACAGATACGCAGTATTTT
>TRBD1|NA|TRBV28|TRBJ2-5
CASTSGTGLETQYF
TGTGCCAGCACGTCCGGGACAGGGTTAGAGACCCAGTACTTC
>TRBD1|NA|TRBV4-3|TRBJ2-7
CASSLTGTGTYEQYF
TGCGCCAGCAGCTTAACCGGGACAGGGACCTACGAGCAGTACTTC
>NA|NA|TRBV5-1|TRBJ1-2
CASSLGTSRDGYTF
TGCGCCAGCAGCTTGGGAACATCTAGAGATGGCTACACCTTC
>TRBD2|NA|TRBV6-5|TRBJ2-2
CASLIGGGESGELFF
TGTGCCAGCTTAATCGGCGGGGGGGAATCCGGGGAGCTGTTTTTT
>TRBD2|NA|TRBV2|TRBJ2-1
CASSLADYNEQFF
TGTGCCAGCAGTCTAGCGGACTACAATGAGCAGTTCTTC
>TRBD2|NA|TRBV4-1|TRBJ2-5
CASSPGLAGWETQYF
TGCGCCAGCAGCCCCGGACTAGCGGGGTGGGAGACCCAGTACTTC
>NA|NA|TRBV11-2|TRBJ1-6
CASSLGDSPLHF
TGTGCCAGCAGCTTGGGAGATTCACCCCTCCACTTT
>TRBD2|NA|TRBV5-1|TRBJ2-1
CASSTQTSGYYNEQFF
TGCGCCAGCAGCACTCAGACTAGCGGCTACTACAATGAGCAGTTCTTC
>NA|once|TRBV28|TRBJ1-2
CASSIRVETYTF
TGTGCCAGCAGTATCAGGGTAGAGACCTACACCTTC
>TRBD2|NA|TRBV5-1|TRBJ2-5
CASSFLAGAETQYF
TGCGCCAGCAGCTTTCTAGCGGGGGCAGAGACCCAGTACTTC
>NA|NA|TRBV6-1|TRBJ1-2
CASSPTGSGYTF
TGTGCCAGCAGTCCTACAGGGTCCGGCTACACCTTC
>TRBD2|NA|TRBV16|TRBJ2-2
CASSQSATGGNMAGELFF
TGTGCCAGCAGCCAATCGGCGACCGGGGGGAATATGGCCGGGGAGCTGTTTTTT
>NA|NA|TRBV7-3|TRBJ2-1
CASSLNELPPAEQFF
TGTGCCAGCAGCTTAAACGAGCTACCTCCTGCGGAGCAGTTCTTC
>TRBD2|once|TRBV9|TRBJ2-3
CASSVEASGRTDTQYF
TGTGCCAGCAGCGTAGAGGCTAGCGGGAGGACAGATACGCAGTATTTT
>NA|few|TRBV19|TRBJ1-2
CASSVGLDYGYTF
TGTGCCAGTAGTGTGGGGCTTGACTATGGCTACACCTTC
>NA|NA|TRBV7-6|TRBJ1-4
CASSPSSANEKLFF
TGTGCCAGCAGCCCAAGTTCAGCTAATGAAAAACTGTTTTTT
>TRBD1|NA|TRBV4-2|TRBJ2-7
CASSPSRTGPSEQYF
TGTGCCAGCAGCCCTAGCAGGACAGGGCCTAGCGAGCAGTACTTC
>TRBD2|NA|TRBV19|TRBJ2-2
CASSIISGSICTGELFF
TGTGCCAGTAGTATTATTAGCGGGAGTATATGTACCGGGGAGCTGTTTTTT
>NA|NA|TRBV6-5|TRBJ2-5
CASSSLAETQYF
TGTGCCAGCAGTTCCCTAGCGGAGACCCAGTACTTC
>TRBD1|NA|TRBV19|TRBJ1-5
CASSPPKGQISNQPQHF
TGTGCCAGTAGTCCACCGAAGGGACAGATTAGCAATCAGCCCCAGCATTTT
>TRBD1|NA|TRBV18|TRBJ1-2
CASSPFGTGQANYGYTF
TGTGCCAGCTCACCGTTCGGGACAGGGCAAGCTAACTATGGCTACACCTTC
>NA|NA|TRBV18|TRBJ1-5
CASSPPGGVNQPQHF
TGTGCCAGCTCACCACCGGGCGGGGTCAATCAGCCCCAGCATTTT
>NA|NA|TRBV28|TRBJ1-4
CASSQRPLNEKLFF
TGTGCCAGCAGTCAGCGTCCTCTTAATGAAAAACTGTTTTTT
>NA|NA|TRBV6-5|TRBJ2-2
CASGQQGSGELFF
TGTGCCAGCGGGCAACAGGGCTCCGGGGAGCTGTTTTTT
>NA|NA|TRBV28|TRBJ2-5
CASSLWKDNNQETQYF
TGTGCCAGCAGTTTATGGAAGGACAACAACCAAGAGACCCAGTACTTC
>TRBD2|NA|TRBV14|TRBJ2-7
CASSQLGLADYEQYF
TGTGCCAGCAGCCAATTGGGACTAGCGGACTACGAGCAGTACTTC
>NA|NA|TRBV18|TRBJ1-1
CASSPPSTNTEAFF
TGTGCCAGCTCACCACCGTCTACGAACACTGAAGCTTTCTTT
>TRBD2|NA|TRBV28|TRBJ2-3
CASSVGPRGVDTQYF
TGTGCCAGCAGTGTGGGGCCCCGGGGGGTAGATACGCAGTATTTT